The T cell receptor beta chain described here comes from a study of blood T cell repertoires in COVID-19. Overall study: PBMCs, B-cell-depleted T cells, or T cells were the source of the cDNA or gDNA that made up the material.

In the authors' workflow: It was from reference gene primer amplification that nucleated cell counts were estimated. Clones were read by immunoSEQ multiplex PCR, and TCRdb kept only the in-frame ones, dropping some. V, J and clone size were drawn from that table, and D and trimming were deduced from the DNA. The table has approximately 190,000 clones, under 85% seen once; the top ten hold approximately 6.1%. Looked up from germline, CDR1 is MGHRA and CDR2 is YSYEKL. The CDR3 consists of 15 residues. V lost 3 bases, J lost 8 bases, and 6 bases stayed unmatched. This TCR derives from a middle-aged woman with acute or convalescent COVID-19. The material sequenced was peripheral blood. The chain employs TRBV4-1 and TRBJ2-1; 11 bases match TRBD2. The CDR3 DNA reads as TGCGCCAGCAGCCATGCTGATAGCGGGAGGGATGAGCAGTTCTTC. This sequence encodes CASSHADSGRDEQFF.